These 27 T cell receptor beta chains were all obtained from the same sample, sequenced in a study of CD8+ T cells in alopecia areata. Sequencing relied on a cDNA template that was reverse transcribed from extracted RNA. The data were produced by immunoSEQ multiplex PCR, yet TCRdb's version contains in-frame clones alone and is incomplete. The sample yields around 210,000 clones, 55% to 70% seen once. Treatment noted: oral pan-JAK inhibitor, 5-10 mg twice daily. Here the sequenced sample was CD4+ T cells sorted from blood, taken at week 4, from a patient treated with tofacitinib. These receptors were taken from a human donor with alopecia areata.

The V gene is TRBV10-3, the J gene TRBJ2-3, with 10 positions matching TRBD1. The CDR3 covers 15 residues. Germline V CDR1 and CDR2: ENHRY, SYGVKD. V trimming: 5 bases; J trimming: 3 bases; junction bases outside the gene matches: 5. The CDR3 coding sequence is TGTGCCATCAGTCGAGACAGGGGGCGGACAGATACGCAGTATTTT. Protein product: CAISRDRGRTDTQYF.

This clone was counted only a few times. This rearrangement joins TRBV30 to TRBJ2-5, with TRBD2 matching over 10 bases. After removal of 0 bases from V and 7 bases from J, the junction contained 5 bases not matched to a gene. Germline V CDR1 and CDR2: GTSNPN, SVGIG (reference sequence). The CDR3 covers 14 residues. This CDR3 is CAWSVLAGSGTQYF. For the CDR3, the DNA is TGTGCCTGGAGTGTACTAGCGGGGTCGGGGACCCAGTACTTC.

The chain uses TRBV27 and TRBJ2-5; D gene unclear. The CDR3 covers 13 residues. Looked up from germline, CDR1 is MNHEY and CDR2 is SMNVEV (reference sequence). Trimming pared 11 bases from V and 1 base from J, leaving 14 bases between. The CDR3 loop reads CASGRHLQETQYF. CDR3 sequence (DNA): TGTGCCTCCGGTCGTCACCTCCAAGAGACCCAGTACTTC.

This clone was seen a few times. This sample includes further DNA sequences coding for the same CDR3. The chain links TRBV30 to TRBJ2-3, with D possibly matching TRBD1 (6 bases). The germline V gene encodes CDR1 GTSNPN and CDR2 SVGIG (reference sequence). V was cut by 0 bases and J by 2 bases, with 9 bases left in between. This CDR3 is built from 14 residues. CDR3 protein: CAWSVGGITDTQYF. CDR3 in DNA: TGTGCCTGGAGTGTAGGGGGAATCACAGATACGCAGTATTTT. Combining the CDR3 with reference TRBV30 and TRBJ2-3 gives the whole variable domain SQTIHQWPATLVQPVGSPLSLECTVEGTSNPNLYWYRQAAGRGLQLLFYSVGIGQISSEVPQNLSASRPQDRQFILSSKKLLLSDSGFYLCAWSVGGITDTQYFGPGTRLTVL.

The J gene is TRBJ1-2, the V gene TRBV5-6, with D maybe TRBD1 (5 bases). The germline gives CDR1 SGHDT, CDR2 YYEEEE. The CDR3 runs to 13 residues. V lost 0 bases, J lost 3 bases, and 6 bases lay in between. CDR3 sequence reads: CASSLAGHYGYTF. Written as DNA, the CDR3 is TGTGCCAGCAGCTTGGCAGGGCACTATGGCTACACCTTC.

V usage is TRBV2 and J usage is TRBJ1-5, with 12 nucleotides matching TRBD1. V trimming: 8 bases; J trimming: 2 bases; junction bases outside the gene matches: 10. Looked up from germline, CDR1 is SNHLY and CDR2 is FYNNEI. This CDR3 is built from 17 residues. In nucleotides, the CDR3 is TGTGCCAGCGCTACCGGGACAGGGGGCGCAGGCAATCAGCCCCAGCATTTT. This sequence encodes CASATGTGGAGNQPQHF.

The rearrangement links TRBV5-1 to TRBJ2-1; 12 bases map to TRBD2. The CDR3 covers 17 residues. V trimming: 4 bases; J trimming: 0 bases; junction bases outside the gene matches: 5. CDR1 SGHRS and CDR2 YFSETQ come from the germline V gene. The CDR3 coding sequence is TGCGCCAGCAGCAGCGGACTAGCGGGGAGCTCCTACAATGAGCAGTTCTTC. Translating it yields CASSSGLAGSSYNEQFF.

The rearrangement uses TRBV7-8 and TRBJ2-5, with 7 nucleotides matching TRBD1. The CDR3 is made up of 16 amino acids. The V gene's germline CDR1 is SGHVS and CDR2 FQNEAQ. Trimming took 3 bases from V and 2 from J; bases not matched to a gene: 9. This CDR3 is CASSFSPRDRQETQYF. The CDR3 DNA reads TGTGCCAGCAGCTTCAGCCCCCGGGACAGACAAGAGACCCAGTACTTC.

V is TRBV11-2 and J is TRBJ1-5, with 8 nucleotides matching TRBD1. This CDR3 contains 15 residues. Germline V gives CDR1 SGHAT, CDR2 FQNNGV. Trimming at V came to 1 base and at J to 6 bases, leaving 5 bases not matched to a gene. The CDR3, as DNA: TGTGCCAGCAGCTTAGCTCAGGGGGCAGGTCAGCCCCAGCATTTT. Translated, it gives CASSLAQGAGQPQHF.

In this sample, this clone turned up a few times. Additional DNA sequences in this sample encode the identical CDR3. This sequence joins TRBV18 and TRBJ2-1; 8 bases map to TRBD2. This CDR3 has 14 amino acids. The V and J ends lost 1 base and 5 bases, in that order; junction bases with no gene match: 1. Germline-derived CDR1 and CDR2 are KGHSH and LQKENI. The CDR3 DNA is TGTGCCAGCTCACCACTAGCGGGGAACAATGAGCAGTTCTTC. Its protein product is CASSPLAGNNEQFF.

This clone has a handful of counts. V gene TRBV29-1 combines with J gene TRBJ1-2; no reliable D call. Germline values: CDR1 SQVTM, CDR2 ANQGSEA. Deletions cut 4 bases from V and 6 bases from J, with 12 bases between. The CDR3 consists of 12 residues. The DNA for the CDR3 is TGCAGCGTTGCGGGTACGGAGAATGGCTACACCTTC. Its protein product is CSVAGTENGYTF.

This sequence joins TRBV11-2 and TRBJ2-7; 9 bases line up with TRBD2. The CDR3 is 14 residues long. CDR1 and CDR2 from the germline V gene are SGHAT and FQNNGV. V lost 5 bases, J lost 4 bases, and 6 bases stayed unmatched. The CDR3 loop reads CASSPGTSLYEQYF. CDR3 nucleotides: TGTGCCAGCAGCCCAGGGACTAGCCTATACGAGCAGTACTTC.

This sequence joins TRBV10-2 and TRBJ2-5; TRBD2 agrees at 13 bases. This CDR3 comprises 17 residues. CDR1 and CDR2 from the germline V gene are WSHSY and SAAADI. V gave up 3 bases and J gave up 5 bases; unmatched junction bases: 9. The CDR3: CASSDPPGLAGKETQYF. CDR3 bases: TGCGCCAGCAGTGACCCACCGGGACTAGCGGGAAAGGAGACCCAGTACTTC.

The rearrangement uses TRBV2 and TRBJ2-1; D is unresolved. V lost 5 bases and J 4 bases, leaving 9 bases between the germline ends. The CDR3 length is 13 residues. Germline CDR1 and CDR2: SNHLY and FYNNEI. CDR3 nucleotides: TGTGCCAGCAGTACCACAGATTACAATGAGCAGTTCTTC. This encodes CASSTTDYNEQFF. Combining the CDR3 with reference TRBV2 and TRBJ2-1 gives the whole variable domain EPEVTQTPSHQVTQMGQEVILRCVPISNHLYFYWYRQILGQKVEFLVSFYNNEISEKSEIFDDQFSVERPDGSNFTLKIRSTKLEDSAMYFCASSTTDYNEQFFGPGTRLTVL.

This clone has just a few counts. The same CDR3 is also encoded by other DNA sequences in this sample. The chain has TRBV7-9 and TRBJ1-1; D is undetermined. The germline V gene has CDR1 SEHNR and CDR2 FQNEAQ (reference sequence). V was trimmed by 1 base and J by 1 base, leaving 7 bases between them. The CDR3 has 14 amino acids. Written as DNA, the CDR3 is TGTGCCAGCAGCTTAGGTCATCAGAACACTGAAGCTTTCTTT. This translates into CASSLGHQNTEAFF. Combining the CDR3 with reference TRBV7-9 and TRBJ1-1 gives the whole variable domain DTGVSQNPRHKITKRGQNVTFRCDPISEHNRLYWYRQTLGQGPEFLTYFQNEAQLEKSRLLSDRFSAERPKGSFSTLEIQRTEQGDSAMYLCASSLGHQNTEAFFGQGTRLTVV.

The chain joins TRBV23-1 to TRBJ2-3; no reliable D call. TRBV23-1 is sorted into the ORF group, with uncertain function. The V end was cut by 6 bases, the J end by 1 base, with 20 bases between. The CDR3 spans 17 residues. The CDR3 DNA reads as TGCGCCAGCAGGCGTTGGGTATGCCTTTTCCGCACAGATACGCAGTATTTT. Protein product: CASRRWVCLFRTDTQYF.

V and J are TRBV12-5 and TRBJ2-3; the D gene could be TRBD1 or TRBD2 (6 bases each). V lost 6 bases and J 4 bases, leaving 11 bases between the germline ends. Germline V gene data show CDR1 as LGHNT and CDR2 as FRNRAP. The CDR3 length is 13 residues. CDR3 bases: TGTGCTAGTGGGAGGGGGGCACCAGATACGCAGTATTTT. It encodes CASGRGAPDTQYF. Supplemented by reference TRBV12-5 and TRBJ2-3, the full variable domain reads DARVTQTPRHKVTEMGQEVTMRCQPILGHNTVFWYRQTMMQGLELLAYFRNRAPLDDSGMPKDRFSAEMPDATLATLKIQPSEPRDSAVYFCASGRGAPDTQYFGPGTRLTVL.

This clone was seen more than once but under ten times. This chain uses TRBV7-9 with TRBJ1-2; D not certain. V was cut by 4 bases and J by 7 bases, with 7 bases left in between. This CDR3 region has 11 residues. The germline CDR1 and CDR2 sequences are SEHNR and FQNEAQ (reference sequence). CDR3 region: CASSSSLGYTF. The CDR3 bases are TGTGCCAGCAGCTCCAGTCTTGGCTACACCTTC.

The chain links TRBV30 to TRBJ2-2; TRBD1 might be the D (6 bases). Germline-derived CDR1 and CDR2 are GTSNPN and SVGIG (reference sequence). The CDR3 length is 14 residues. V was cut by 3 bases and J by 8 bases, with 16 bases left in between. CDR3 nucleotide sequence: TGTGCCTGGAGAATCGGGGCAGACAGGGGGGAGCTGTTTTTT. Protein product: CAWRIGADRGELFF.

This sequence joins TRBV5-1 and TRBJ2-5, with unresolved D. From germline, CDR1 is SGHRS and CDR2 YFSETQ. The CDR3 sequence is 11 residues long. V dropped 6 bases and J dropped 0 bases, with 3 bases sitting between them. CDR3 region: CASNNQETQYF. The CDR3 nucleotides are TGCGCCAGCAACAACCAAGAGACCCAGTACTTC.

The genes are TRBV7-2 and TRBJ1-1, with TRBD1 matching 10 bases. The germline CDR1 and CDR2 sequences are SGHTA and FQGNSA. The CDR3 contains 14 residues. V lost 0 bases and J lost 11; bases outside the gene matches: 6. CDR3 DNA: TGTGCCAGCAGCTTAGCCTCGGGACAGGGGTTGGCTTTCTTT. It specifies CASSLASGQGLAFF.

The chain recombines TRBV30 with TRBJ2-1, with D perhaps TRBD2 (6 bases). The CDR3 runs to 13 residues. CDR1 GTSNPN and CDR2 SVGIG come from the germline V gene (reference sequence). V was trimmed by 4 bases and J by 9 bases, leaving 16 bases between them. CDR3 region: CAWTPPGVSEQFF. Here the CDR3 DNA reads TGTGCCTGGACACCACCGGGAGTGAGTGAGCAGTTCTTC.

The chain recombines TRBV7-9 with TRBJ1-5, with D uncertain. Between the trimmed V and J ends, which lost 5 bases and 7 bases, there was a span of 9 bases. Germline assignment: CDR1 SEHNR and CDR2 FQNEAQ (reference sequence). This CDR3 comprises 12 residues. The CDR3 here is CASSVFGQPQHF. The DNA for the CDR3 is TGTGCCAGCAGCGTCTTCGGGCAGCCCCAGCATTTT.

The chain is built from TRBV5-1 and TRBJ2-1, with TRBD1 matching over 7 bases. The CDR3 totals 14 residues. The germline V gene encodes CDR1 SGHRS and CDR2 YFSETQ. The trim removed 0 bases at V and 7 bases at J, leaving 4 bases unmatched. The CDR3 reads CASSLAAGGNEQFF. The CDR3 DNA sequence: TGCGCCAGCAGCTTGGCCGCAGGGGGTAATGAGCAGTTCTTC.

The gene calls are TRBV7-9 and TRBJ2-4, with D unresolved. CDR3 length: 14 residues. The germline gives CDR1 SEHNR, CDR2 FQNEAQ (reference sequence). With 1 base removed from V and 8 bases from J, the gap between germline ends came to 12 bases. CDR3 sequence: CASSLDLGPDIQYF. The CDR3 coding sequence is TGTGCCAGCAGCTTAGACCTCGGGCCTGACATTCAGTACTTC.

With regard to this clone: Different DNA sequences within this sample yield the same CDR3. This chain joins TRBV19 and TRBJ2-7; D remains unclear. From germline, CDR1 is LNHDA and CDR2 SQIVND (reference sequence). This CDR3 region has 12 residues. V was pared by 1 base and J by 5 bases, with 6 bases between. The CDR3 coding sequence is TGTGCCAGTAGTATAGGACACGACGAGCAGTACTTC. It encodes CASSIGHDEQYF.

The gene calls are TRBV27 and TRBJ1-5; D might be TRBD1 (6 bases). This CDR3 comprises 12 residues. CDR1 MNHEY and CDR2 SMNVEV come from the germline V gene (reference sequence). Trimming cost V 10 bases and J 7 bases, with 14 bases left between them. The CDR3 bases are TGTGCCACAAGGGGGGCAGGCCAGCCCCAGCATTTT. It yields the protein CATRGAGQPQHF.